This T cell receptor (beta chain) was sequenced for a study of untreated major depressive disorder. Study observations and caveats: A comparatively small sample limits the generalizability of these findings. TRBV05-01 (Vbeta 5.1) usage was higher in CD4+ T cells of depressed patients than controls.

Libraries were prepared by immunoSEQ multiplex PCR; TCRdb keeps only in-frame clonotypes and omits some of them. The sample shows 10,000 to 15,000 clones, 75% to 95% of them seen only once. The table lists this clone with a count of one. What it binds is unknown. Germline V gene data show CDR1 as GTSNPN and CDR2 as SVGIG (reference sequence). The germline V and J ends were trimmed by 0 bases and 7 bases, with 18 bases remaining between them. The CDR3 has 15 residues. All participants were of European descent. Each donor gave approximately 30 ml of EDTA blood. The receptor was derived from a woman younger than 45 with major depressive disorder. The chain uses TRBV30 and TRBJ1-2, with a possible D match to TRBD1 (5 bases). Sequenced input: CD4+ T cells from PBMCs. This CDR3 is CAWSVVFRTKGGYTF. CDR3 in DNA: TGTGCCTGGAGTGTGGTTTTCCGGACAAAGGGTGGCTACACCTTC.